Given below is one T cell receptor beta chain in context. Unique molecular identifiers were used to barcode this TCRbeta library. MiXCR, applied by TCRdb to the PCR reads, yields one record per CDR3 protein. This table holds about 870,000 distinct CDR3 sequences, about 15% found once. The data are from a study of T-cell reconstitution after alpha-beta-depleted transplantation in children. The ends were cut back, 4 bases at V and 4 bases at J, with 19 bases in the middle. CDR1 SGHNT and CDR2 YENEEA come from the germline V gene. The length of the CDR3 is 17 residues. The V call is TRBV11-3, the J call TRBJ2-2; D possibly matches TRBD1 or TRBD2 (5 bases each). This receptor was obtained from a male patient between 10 and 17 years old who had a stem cell transplant for acute lymphoblastic leukemia, so the T cells may come from the graft donor. The sample was PBMCs, mostly from graft donor cells, taken 360 days after TCRalphabeta/CD19-depleted stem cell transplant. In nucleotides, the CDR3 is TGTGCCAGCAGCTCCTCGGGACGGCGGCAGGGCACCGGGGAGCTGTTTTTT. Encoded protein: CASSSSGRRQGTGELFF.